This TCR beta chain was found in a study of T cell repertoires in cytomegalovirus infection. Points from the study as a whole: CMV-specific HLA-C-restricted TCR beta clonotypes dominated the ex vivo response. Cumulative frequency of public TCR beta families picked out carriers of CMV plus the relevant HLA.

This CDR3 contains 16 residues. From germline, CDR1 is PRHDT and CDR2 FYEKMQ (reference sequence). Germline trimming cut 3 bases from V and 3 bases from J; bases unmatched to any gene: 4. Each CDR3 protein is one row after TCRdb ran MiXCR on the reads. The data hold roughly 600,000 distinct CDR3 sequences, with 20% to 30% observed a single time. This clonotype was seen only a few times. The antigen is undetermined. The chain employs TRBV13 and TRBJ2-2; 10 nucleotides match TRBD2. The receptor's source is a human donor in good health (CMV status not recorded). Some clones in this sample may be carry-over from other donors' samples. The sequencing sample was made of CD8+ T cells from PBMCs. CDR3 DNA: TGTGCCAGCAGCTTCGGGACTAGCGTATACACCGGGGAGCTGTTTTTT. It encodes CASSFGTSVYTGELFF.